A selection of T cell receptor beta chains follows, all from one sample in a study of blood T cell repertoires in COVID-19. Only in-frame clones appear in the TCRdb table, and some are missing; sequencing was by immunoSEQ multiplex PCR. The sample holds over 150,000 clones, approximately 84% seen once. Source material: peripheral blood. Every receptor here comes from a woman of 80 years or more with COVID-19, enrolled during active disease. Each CDR3 is given with its conserved first and last residue. The D gene is left open where the match is weak. Only some rows state a clone size, as once, few, many or a class for expanded clones.

J gene,D gene,V gene,clone size,CDR3 DNA,CDR3 protein
TRBJ1-2,NA,TRBV6-5,NA,TGTGCCAGCAGTTACCTGTCTCCCAGGGGTGTCTATGGCTACACCTTC,CASSYLSPRGVYGYTF
TRBJ1-2,NA,TRBV20-1,NA,TGCAGTGCTACAAGAGGTGATGGCTACACCTTC,CSATRGDGYTF
TRBJ2-2,NA,TRBV18,NA,TGTGCCAGCTCACCAAGGGGGACACTGAACACCGGGGAGCTGTTTTTT,CASSPRGTLNTGELFF
TRBJ2-7,TRBD2,TRBV30,NA,TGTGCCTGGAGATCAGGGGGACTAGCGGACTACTACGAGCAGTACTTC,CAWRSGGLADYYEQYF
TRBJ2-2,TRBD2,TRBV30,NA,TGTGCCTGGAGTGTGGTGGGACTAGTCACCGGGGAGCTGTTTTTT,CAWSVVGLVTGELFF
TRBJ1-1,NA,TRBV12-3/TRBV12-4,NA,TGTGCCAGCAGTTTTCTTGAGGGCACTGAAGCTTTCTTT,CASSFLEGTEAFF
TRBJ2-3,NA,TRBV18,NA,TGTGCCAGCTCACGGGAGTCAGATACGCAGTATTTT,CASSRESDTQYF
TRBJ2-2,TRBD1,TRBV3-1/TRBV3-2,NA,TGTGCCAGCAGCCCCGGGACAGGGAAAAGGGAGCTGTTTTTT,CASSPGTGKRELFF
TRBJ2-1,TRBD2,TRBV3-1/TRBV3-2,NA,TGTGCCAGCAGCCAAACGAGCGGGGGGGCTGGGAATGAGCAGTTCTTC,CASSQTSGGAGNEQFF
TRBJ2-5,TRBD2,TRBV3-1/TRBV3-2,NA,TGTGCCATCGGGCGGGGGGGAGGAGAGACCCAGTACTTC,CAIGRGGGETQYF
TRBJ1-6,TRBD1,TRBV19,NA,TGTGCCAGTAGTAGCCGGGACAGGGGGCAATCACCCCTCCACTTT,CASSSRDRGQSPLHF
TRBJ2-7,NA,TRBV28,NA,TGTGCCAGCAGTTCGGTCCTTGAGCAGTACTTC,CASSSVLEQYF
TRBJ1-2,NA,TRBV30,NA,TGTGCCTGGAGTAGGAGGCCGGGGGGCTACACCTTC,CAWSRRPGGYTF
TRBJ2-2,TRBD1,TRBV11-2,once,TGTGCCAGCAGCTTAACAGGGGGCAGCGGGGAGCTGTTTTTT,CASSLTGGSGELFF
TRBJ2-3,TRBD1,TRBV28,few,TGTGCCAGCAGTCTCTGGACAGGGATGGCAGATACGCAGTATTTT,CASSLWTGMADTQYF
TRBJ1-5,NA,TRBV28,NA,TGTGCCAGCAGTTTAGTCTACCAGCCCCAGCATTTT,CASSLVYQPQHF